The 13 T cell receptor beta chains below come from one sample, sequenced in a study of shared clonotypes between healthy human individuals. Produced via immunoSEQ multiplex PCR; TCRdb's table is partial and in-frame only. The sample holds approximately 710,000 clones, around 90% seen once. What was sequenced was memory CD8+ T cells from PBMCs. The subset denotes: CD45RO+ cells pooled with CCR7-negative TemRA cells. The receptor source for this set is a man younger than 35 in good health. Some clones in this sample may be carry-over from other donors' samples.

A remark on this clone: This CDR3 is also generated by other DNA sequences in the sample. The chain uses TRBV15 and TRBJ2-1; the D gene is possibly TRBD2 (6 bases). Germline V gene lookup returns CDR1 LNHNV and CDR2 YYDKDF (reference sequence). This CDR3 has 15 residues. The ends were cut back, 1 base at V and 7 bases at J, with 14 bases in the middle. The CDR3 sequence: CATSRAGGPGNEQFF. The CDR3 coding sequence is TGTGCCACCAGCAGAGCAGGAGGGCCGGGTAATGAGCAGTTCTTC.

The V and J genes are TRBV7-9 and TRBJ2-4; TRBD1 agrees at 9 bases. This CDR3 is 14 amino acids long. CDR1 and CDR2 from the germline V gene are SEHNR and FQNEAQ (reference sequence). Unmatched junction bases numbered 2, after V lost 1 base and J lost 7 bases. CDR3 DNA sequence: TGTGCCAGCAGCTTAGGGACAGGGGTCAACATTCAGTACTTC. It yields the protein CASSLGTGVNIQYF.

The V call is TRBV27, the J call TRBJ2-1; 7 positions match TRBD1. The CDR3 totals 13 residues. V trimming: 2 bases; J trimming: 6 bases; junction bases outside the gene matches: 1. CDR1 is MNHEY and CDR2 is SMNVEV in the germline V gene (reference sequence). The CDR3 nucleotides read TGTGCCAGCAGTTTAGCAGGGGGCAATGAGCAGTTCTTC. Translating gives CASSLAGGNEQFF.

V is TRBV9 and J is TRBJ2-7; no clear D. This CDR3 is 13 amino acids long. The germline V and J ends were trimmed by 0 bases and 6 bases, with 10 bases remaining between them. Germline V gives CDR1 SGDLS, CDR2 YYNGEE. CDR3 DNA: TGTGCCAGCAGCGTAGATAAGTTCGGCGAGCAGTACTTC. Protein: CASSVDKFGEQYF.

The gene calls are TRBV19 and TRBJ2-3; D unresolved. Trimming took 5 bases from V and 5 from J, leaving 26 bases between them. CDR1 is LNHDA, CDR2 SQIVND, per germline (reference sequence). There are 18 residues in the CDR3. The CDR3 bases are TGTGCCAGTAGTTCGACGTGGCAGACAATAGATCTGGTAGATACGCAGTATTTT. Its protein product is CASSSTWQTIDLVDTQYF.

The chain has TRBV5-1 and TRBJ2-1, with a possible D match to TRBD1 (5 bases). V was cut by 1 base and J by 8 bases, with 13 bases left in between. The CDR3 has 14 amino acids. Germline lookup yields CDR1 SGHRS and CDR2 YFSETQ. The CDR3 sequence: CASSLKGPVDEQFF. For the CDR3, the DNA is TGCGCCAGCAGCTTGAAGGGGCCAGTAGATGAGCAGTTCTTC.

As to this clone: The sample contains more than one DNA sequence encoding this CDR3. V gene TRBV9 combines with J gene TRBJ2-7; 7 bases align to TRBD1. This CDR3 region has 14 residues. The J segment lost 3 bases and the V segment lost 3 bases, leaving 6 bases of the junction unmatched. CDR1 SGDLS and CDR2 YYNGEE come from the germline V gene. CDR3 sequence reads: CASSDRDRGYEQYF. The CDR3 nucleotides are TGTGCCAGCAGCGACCGGGACAGAGGCTACGAGCAGTACTTC.

This clone was seen only a few times. The V gene is TRBV29-1, the J gene TRBJ2-4, with TRBD1 as a possible D gene (5 bases). This CDR3 is 13 amino acids long. Trimming left V 4 bases short and J 0 bases short, with 7 bases between. Germline V CDR1 and CDR2: SQVTM, ANQGSEA. As DNA, the CDR3 is TGCAGCGTTGTAGGGGTAGCCAAAAACATTCAGTACTTC. It translates to CSVVGVAKNIQYF.

The chain carries TRBV2 and TRBJ2-7; unclear D gene. V dropped 1 base and J dropped 1 base, with 8 bases sitting between them. This CDR3 region has 14 residues. Germline-derived CDR1 and CDR2 are SNHLY and FYNNEI. The CDR3 nucleotides are TGTGCCAGCAGTGAAGGTGTCTATTCCTACGAGCAGTACTTC. This sequence encodes CASSEGVYSYEQYF.

This clone appeared many times. Within the sample, other DNA sequences also encode this same CDR3. The chain has TRBV7-9 and TRBJ1-5; D is undetermined. V was pared by 5 bases and J by 4 bases, with 9 bases between. The CDR3 is 13 amino acids. Per germline, CDR1 SEHNR and CDR2 FQNEAQ (reference sequence). The CDR3 loop is CASSPSANQPQHF. CDR3 bases: TGTGCCAGCAGCCCATCGGCGAATCAGCCCCAGCATTTT.

The rearrangement uses TRBV7-9 and TRBJ2-1; 11 bases are a match to TRBD2. Germline V gene sequence: CDR1 SEHNR, CDR2 FQNEAQ (reference sequence). The CDR3 has 19 amino acids. V gave up 0 bases and J gave up 4 bases; unmatched junction bases: 11. The CDR3 sequence is CASSLAPGTSGLAYNEQFF. The CDR3, as DNA: TGTGCCAGCAGCTTAGCCCCCGGGACTAGCGGACTCGCTTACAATGAGCAGTTCTTC.

V usage is TRBV6-5 and J usage is TRBJ2-1, with D possibly called TRBD1 or TRBD2 (5 bases each). V was clipped by 1 base and J by 0 bases, with 10 bases between them. Germline CDR1 and CDR2: MNHEY and SVGAGI. CDR3 length: 16 amino acids. The CDR3 DNA sequence: TGTGCCAGCAGTTACTGGGGGATTAGCTCCTACAATGAGCAGTTCTTC. It is translated as CASSYWGISSYNEQFF.

This chain connects TRBV6-5 to TRBJ1-2; 8 nucleotides match TRBD1. Germline CDR1 MNHEY, CDR2 SVGAGI. V was clipped by 0 bases and J by 6 bases; unmatched bases: 3. This CDR3 has 14 amino acids. CDR3 nucleotide sequence: TGTGCCAGCAGTTACTCGACAGGGGTTAATGGCTACACCTTC. Encoded protein: CASSYSTGVNGYTF.